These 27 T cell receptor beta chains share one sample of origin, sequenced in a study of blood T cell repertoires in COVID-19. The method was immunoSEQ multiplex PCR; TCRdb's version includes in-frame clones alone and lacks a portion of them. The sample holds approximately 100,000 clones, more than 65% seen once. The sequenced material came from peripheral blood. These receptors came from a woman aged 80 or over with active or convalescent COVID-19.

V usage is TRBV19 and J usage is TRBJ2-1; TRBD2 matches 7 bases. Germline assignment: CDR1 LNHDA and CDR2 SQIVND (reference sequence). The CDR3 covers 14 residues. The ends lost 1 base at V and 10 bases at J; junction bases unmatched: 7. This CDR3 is CASSIASGNVEQFF. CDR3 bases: TGTGCCAGTAGTATAGCAAGCGGGAATGTGGAGCAGTTCTTC. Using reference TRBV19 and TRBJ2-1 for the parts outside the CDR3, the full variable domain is DGGITQSPKYLFRKEGQNVTLSCEQNLNHDAMYWYRQDPGQGLRLIYYSQIVNDFQKGDIAEGYSVSREKKESFPLTVTSAQKNPTAFYLCASSIASGNVEQFFGPGTRLTVL.

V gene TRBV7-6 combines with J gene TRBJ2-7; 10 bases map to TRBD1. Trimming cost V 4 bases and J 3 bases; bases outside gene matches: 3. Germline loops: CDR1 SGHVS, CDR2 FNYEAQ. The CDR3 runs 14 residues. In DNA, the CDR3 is TGTGCCAGCAGCTACCGGACAGGGGGCTACGAGCAGTACTTC. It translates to CASSYRTGGYEQYF.

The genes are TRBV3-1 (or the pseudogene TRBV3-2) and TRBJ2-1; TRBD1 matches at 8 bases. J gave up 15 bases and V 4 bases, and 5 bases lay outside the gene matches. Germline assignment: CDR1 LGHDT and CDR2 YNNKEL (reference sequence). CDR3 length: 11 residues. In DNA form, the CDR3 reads TGTGCCAGCAGCCCCCGCAGGGGGCTGTTCTTC. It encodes CASSPRRGLFF.

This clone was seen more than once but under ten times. Written as DNA, the CDR3 is TGTGCCAGCAGTTTAGAAGGAGGCGGGGGGGCAGTCCAGCCCCAGCATTTT. Its protein product is CASSLEGGGGAVQPQHF. The genes are TRBV27 and TRBJ1-5; D possibly corresponds to TRBD1 (6 bases). CDR3 size: 17 residues. Trimming removed 2 bases at V and 7 bases at J, with 21 bases between. CDR1 is MNHEY and CDR2 is SMNVEV in the germline V gene (reference sequence).

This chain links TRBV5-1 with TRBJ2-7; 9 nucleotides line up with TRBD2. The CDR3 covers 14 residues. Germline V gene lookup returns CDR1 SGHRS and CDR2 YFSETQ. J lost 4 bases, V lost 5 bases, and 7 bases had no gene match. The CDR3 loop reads CASSTTSGPYEQYF. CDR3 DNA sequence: TGCGCCAGCAGTACCACTAGCGGGCCATACGAGCAGTACTTC.

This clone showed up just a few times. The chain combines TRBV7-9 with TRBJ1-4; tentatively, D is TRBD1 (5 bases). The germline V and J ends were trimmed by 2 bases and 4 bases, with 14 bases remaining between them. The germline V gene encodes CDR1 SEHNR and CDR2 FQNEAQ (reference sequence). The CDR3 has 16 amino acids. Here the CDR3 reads CASSLRGGEINEKLFF. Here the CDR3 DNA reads TGTGCCAGCAGCTTAAGGGGTGGGGAAATTAATGAAAAACTGTTTTTT. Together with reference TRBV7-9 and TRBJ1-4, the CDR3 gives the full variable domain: DTGVSQNPRHKITKRGQNVTFRCDPISEHNRLYWYRQTLGQGPEFLTYFQNEAQLEKSRLLSDRFSAERPKGSFSTLEIQRTEQGDSAMYLCASSLRGGEINEKLFFGSGTQLSVL.

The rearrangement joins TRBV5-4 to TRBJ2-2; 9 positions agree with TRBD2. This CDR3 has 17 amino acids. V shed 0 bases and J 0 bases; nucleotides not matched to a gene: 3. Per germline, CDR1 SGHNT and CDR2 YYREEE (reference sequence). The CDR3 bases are TGTGCCAGCAGCTTGGTGACTAGCGGTTCGAACACCGGGGAGCTGTTTTTT. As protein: CASSLVTSGSNTGELFF.

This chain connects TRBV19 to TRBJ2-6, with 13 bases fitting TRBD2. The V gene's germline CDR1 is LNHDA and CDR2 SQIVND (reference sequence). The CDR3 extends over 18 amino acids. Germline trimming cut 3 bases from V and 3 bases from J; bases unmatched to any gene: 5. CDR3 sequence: CASSITSGRAGGANVLTF. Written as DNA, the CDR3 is TGTGCCAGTAGTATTACTAGCGGGAGGGCCGGTGGGGCCAACGTCCTGACTTTC.

CDR3 sequence reads: CAIRQVLINEQFF. CDR3 nucleotide sequence: TGTGCCATACGACAGGTTCTTATCAATGAGCAGTTCTTC. V is TRBV28 and J is TRBJ2-1; a possible D gene is TRBD1 (6 bases). CDR1 is MDHEN, CDR2 SYDVKM, per germline. V was pared by 10 bases and J by 6 bases, with 16 bases between. The CDR3 is 13 residues long.

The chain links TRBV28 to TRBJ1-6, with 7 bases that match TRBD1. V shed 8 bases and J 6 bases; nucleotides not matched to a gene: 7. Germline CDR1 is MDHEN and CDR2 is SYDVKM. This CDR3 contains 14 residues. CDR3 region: CASQPGQFNSPLHF. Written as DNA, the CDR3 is TGTGCCAGCCAACCGGGACAGTTTAATTCACCCCTCCACTTT.

The CDR3 nucleotides read TGTGCCAGCAGCCAGAGGACAGGGGGCGTTCGTCCTGAAGCTTTCTTT. It translates to CASSQRTGGVRPEAFF. V usage is TRBV28 and J usage is TRBJ1-1; 11 positions agree with TRBD1. Germline V CDR1 and CDR2: MDHEN, SYDVKM. The CDR3 extends over 16 amino acids. V dropped 6 bases and J dropped 6; count of bases not matched to a gene: 12.

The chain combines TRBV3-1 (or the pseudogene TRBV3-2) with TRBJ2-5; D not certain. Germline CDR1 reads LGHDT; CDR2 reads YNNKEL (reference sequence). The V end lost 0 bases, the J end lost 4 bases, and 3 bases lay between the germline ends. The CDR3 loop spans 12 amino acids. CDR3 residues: CASSQDLETQYF. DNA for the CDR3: TGTGCCAGCAGCCAAGATCTAGAGACCCAGTACTTC.

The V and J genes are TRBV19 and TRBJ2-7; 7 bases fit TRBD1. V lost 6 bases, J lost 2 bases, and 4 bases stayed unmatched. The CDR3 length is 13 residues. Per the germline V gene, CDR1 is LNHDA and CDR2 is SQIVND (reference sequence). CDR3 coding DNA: TGTGCCAGTAGGAGAACAGGGGCCTACGAGCAGTACTTC. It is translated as CASRRTGAYEQYF.

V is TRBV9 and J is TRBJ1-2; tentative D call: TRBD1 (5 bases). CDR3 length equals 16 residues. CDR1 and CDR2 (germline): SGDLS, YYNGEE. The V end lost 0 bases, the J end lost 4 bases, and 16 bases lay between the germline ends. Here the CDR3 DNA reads TGTGCCAGCAGCGTAGATCCCAGCAGGGCCCCCTATGGCTACACCTTC. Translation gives CASSVDPSRAPYGYTF. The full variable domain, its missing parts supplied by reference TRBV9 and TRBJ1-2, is DSGVTQTPKHLITATGQRVTLRCSPRSGDLSVYWYQQSLDQGLQFLIQYYNGEERAKGNILERFSAQQFPDLHSELNLSSLELGDSALYFCASSVDPSRAPYGYTFGSGTRLTVV.

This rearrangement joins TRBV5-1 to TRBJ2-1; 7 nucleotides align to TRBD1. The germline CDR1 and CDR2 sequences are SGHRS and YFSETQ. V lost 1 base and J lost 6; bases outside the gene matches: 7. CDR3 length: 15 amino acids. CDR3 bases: TGCGCCAGCAGCTTGATAGAGGGGGCGCCCAATGAGCAGTTCTTC. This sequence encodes CASSLIEGAPNEQFF.

CDR3 nucleotide sequence: TGCGCCAGCAGCCAGACAGGGGGCGCAGGACAGCCCCAGCATTTT. Translated, it gives CASSQTGGAGQPQHF. This chain joins TRBV4-1 and TRBJ1-5; 10 bases fit TRBD1. J gave up 7 bases and V 3 bases, and 6 bases lay outside the gene matches. Germline assignment: CDR1 MGHRA and CDR2 YSYEKL. The CDR3 covers 15 residues.

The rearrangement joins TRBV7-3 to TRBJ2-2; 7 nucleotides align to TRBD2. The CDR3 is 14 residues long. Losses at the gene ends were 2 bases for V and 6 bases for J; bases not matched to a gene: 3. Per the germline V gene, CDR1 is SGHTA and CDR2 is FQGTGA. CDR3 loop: CASSLRGVPGELFF. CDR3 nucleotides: TGTGCCAGCAGCTTACGGGGGGTTCCCGGGGAGCTGTTTTTT.

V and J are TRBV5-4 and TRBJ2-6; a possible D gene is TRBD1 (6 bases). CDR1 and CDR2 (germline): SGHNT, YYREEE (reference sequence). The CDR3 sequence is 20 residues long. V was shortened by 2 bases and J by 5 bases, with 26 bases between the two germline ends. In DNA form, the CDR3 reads TGTGCCAGCAGCTTTACAGGGTCCGGTTCCATATCTCTCTGGGCCAACGTCCTGACTTTC. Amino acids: CASSFTGSGSISLWANVLTF.

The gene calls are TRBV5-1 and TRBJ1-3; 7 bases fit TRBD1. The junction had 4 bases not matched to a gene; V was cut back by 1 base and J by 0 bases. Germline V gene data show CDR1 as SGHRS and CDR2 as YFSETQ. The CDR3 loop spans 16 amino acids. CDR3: CASSLTWTGSGNTIYF. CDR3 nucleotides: TGCGCCAGCAGCTTGACTTGGACAGGCTCTGGAAACACCATATATTTT.

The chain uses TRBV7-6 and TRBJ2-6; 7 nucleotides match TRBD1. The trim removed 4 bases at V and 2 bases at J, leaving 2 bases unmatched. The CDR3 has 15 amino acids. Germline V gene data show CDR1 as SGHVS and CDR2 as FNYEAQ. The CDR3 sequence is CASSSTGAGANVLTF. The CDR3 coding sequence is TGTGCCAGCAGCTCAACAGGGGCTGGGGCCAACGTCCTGACTTTC.

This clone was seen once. CDR3 sequence (DNA): TGTGCCAGCAGTTGGACTAGCGGGAGCGCCGGGGAGCTGTTTTTT. It encodes CASSWTSGSAGELFF. The chain combines TRBV28 with TRBJ2-2; 13 bases are a match to TRBD2. Trimming cost V 4 bases and J 6 bases; bases outside gene matches: 2. The germline V gene has CDR1 MDHEN and CDR2 SYDVKM. The CDR3 consists of 15 residues.

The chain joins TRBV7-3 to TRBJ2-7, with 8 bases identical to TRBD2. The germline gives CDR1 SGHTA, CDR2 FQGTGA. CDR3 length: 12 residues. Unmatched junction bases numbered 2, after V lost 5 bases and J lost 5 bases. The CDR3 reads CASSPGGDEQYF. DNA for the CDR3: TGTGCCAGCAGCCCCGGGGGGGACGAGCAGTACTTC.

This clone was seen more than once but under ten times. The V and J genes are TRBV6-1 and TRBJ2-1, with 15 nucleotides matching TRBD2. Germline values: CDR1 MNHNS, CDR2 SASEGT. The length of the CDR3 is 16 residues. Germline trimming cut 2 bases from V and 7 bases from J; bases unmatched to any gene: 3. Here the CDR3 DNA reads TGTGCCAGCAGTGAAAGGACTAGCGGGAGGGGTAATGAGCAGTTCTTC. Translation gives CASSERTSGRGNEQFF.

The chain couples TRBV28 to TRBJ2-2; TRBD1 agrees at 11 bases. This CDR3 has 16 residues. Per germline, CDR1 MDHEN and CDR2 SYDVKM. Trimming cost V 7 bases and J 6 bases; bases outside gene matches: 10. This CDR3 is CASTLGGTGGSGELFF. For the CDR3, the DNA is TGTGCCAGCACTCTTGGGGGGACAGGGGGTTCCGGGGAGCTGTTTTTT.

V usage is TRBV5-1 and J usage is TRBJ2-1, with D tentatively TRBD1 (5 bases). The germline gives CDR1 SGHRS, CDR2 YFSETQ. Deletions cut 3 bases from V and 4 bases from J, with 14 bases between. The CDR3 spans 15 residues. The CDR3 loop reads CASSSGQGSYNEQFF. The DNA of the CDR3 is TGCGCCAGCAGCTCTGGGCAGGGTAGTTACAATGAGCAGTTCTTC.

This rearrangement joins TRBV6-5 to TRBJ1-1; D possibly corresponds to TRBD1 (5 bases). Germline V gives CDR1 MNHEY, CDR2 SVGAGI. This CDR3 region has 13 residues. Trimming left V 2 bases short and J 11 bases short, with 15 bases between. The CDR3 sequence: CASSYTSPSGAFF. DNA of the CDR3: TGTGCCAGCAGTTACACCAGTCCCTCAGGGGCTTTCTTT.

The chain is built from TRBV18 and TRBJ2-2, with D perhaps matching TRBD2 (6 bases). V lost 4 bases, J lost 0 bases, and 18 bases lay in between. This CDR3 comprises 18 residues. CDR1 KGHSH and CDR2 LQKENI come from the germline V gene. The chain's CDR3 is CASSLRRGSPTNTGELFF. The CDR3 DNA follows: TGTGCCAGCTCACTCAGACGGGGGTCACCCACGAACACCGGGGAGCTGTTTTTT.